The entry below describes one T cell receptor (beta chain). The target antigen is unknown. After extraction with the RNeasy kit, about 0.45 to 1 ug of the RNA was reverse transcribed using random hexamers. By means of immunoSEQ multiplex PCR, TCR beta CDR3 spanning 54 Vbeta and 13 Jbeta underwent amplification. TCRdb fed the immunoSEQ multiplex PCR reads into MiXCR, producing one record per CDR3 protein. The sample lists approximately 220,000 distinct CDR3 sequences; 95% were seen once. Germline loops: CDR1 LGHDT, CDR2 YNNKEL (reference sequence). The CDR3 is 16 amino acids. The junction had 11 bases not matched to a gene; V was cut back by 5 bases and J by 5 bases. CD8+ and CD4+ T cells circulating in blood were sequenced for TCR beta. FACS enriched CD8+ TEMRA cells, while bulk CD8+ and CD4+ were negatively isolated. This sample stems from a study of CD8 T cells in Susac syndrome. Broader study findings: Only a relatively small number of individuals were included in the TCR sequencing and HLA analysis.

The chain links TRBV3-1 to TRBJ2-3; 9 nucleotides line up with TRBD2. The sequencing sample was made of CD4+ T cells from PBMCs. The receptor was derived from a human donor with multiple sclerosis. CDR3 in amino acids: CASSLRWGAGGDTQYF. CDR3 bases: TGTGCCAGCAGCTTGCGATGGGGAGCGGGGGGAGATACGCAGTATTTT.